The rows below give T cell receptor beta chains drawn from one sample of a study of cytomegalovirus exposure and HLA in healthy donors. Profiled with immunoSEQ multiplex PCR; TCRdb holds only in-frame clones, not every one. The top ten hold approximately 2% of the sample, which has about 150,000 clones, 86% seen once. Sequencing was carried out using PBMCs. The receptors derive from a woman between 18 and 29 years old in good health and CMV-seronegative. The CDR3 runs from the conserved cysteine through the conserved F or W. D genes are given only for firm matches. Size is stated for part of the rows, as once, few or many counts, or as a class when the clone is expanded.

len	d_gene	abundance	v_gene	j_gene	CDR3nt	CDR3aa
13	TRBD1	-	TRBV29-1	TRBJ2-7	TGCAGCGTTGAAATACAGGGGTTCTACGAGCAGTACTTC	CSVEIQGFYEQYF
15	TRBD1	-	TRBV9	TRBJ2-3	TGTGCCAGCAGCGCTGGGACAGCCGCCACAGATACGCAGTATTTT	CASSAGTAATDTQYF
13	-	-	TRBV27	TRBJ2-7	TGTGCCAGCAGTTTTTCAGGGGGGCGCGAGCAGTACTTC	CASSFSGGREQYF
14	-	-	TRBV30	TRBJ2-5	TGTGCCTGGAGTGTATCTAGCCTCCAAGAGACCCAGTACTTC	CAWSVSSLQETQYF
14	TRBD1	-	TRBV6-5	TRBJ1-1	TGTGCCAGCAGTCCGACAGGGCTGAGCACTGAAGCTTTCTTT	CASSPTGLSTEAFF
14	-	-	TRBV9	TRBJ2-7	TGTGCCAGCAGCGTAGGTGACTATTCCTACGAGCAGTACTTC	CASSVGDYSYEQYF
13	-	-	TRBV14	TRBJ1-1	TGTGCCAGCAGCCTTCGGGGGTTCGCTGAAGCTTTCTTT	CASSLRGFAEAFF
15	TRBD2	-	TRBV28	TRBJ2-7	TGTGCCAGCAACCCGCTAGCGGCCCCCTCCTACGAGCAGTACTTC	CASNPLAAPSYEQYF
13	TRBD2	-	TRBV7-9	TRBJ2-7	TGTGCCAGCCATAGCGGGAGAGGTGAAGAGCAGTACTTC	CASHSGRGEEQYF
16	TRBD2	-	TRBV9	TRBJ2-3	TGTGCCAGCAGTGGCTTTCTAGCGGGAGTAGGGGATACGCAGTATTTT	CASSGFLAGVGDTQYF
11	-	-	TRBV7-9	TRBJ2-3	TGTGCCAGCAGCCCCCAGTATGAGCAGTATTTT	CASSPQYEQYF
15	-	once	TRBV5-1	TRBJ1-2	TGCGCCAGCAGCTTCTCTCAGGGTGGGAACTATGGCTACACCTTC	CASSFSQGGNYGYTF
13	-	-	TRBV28	TRBJ1-2	TGTGCCAGCAGTGGGCCCTTCAAGTATGGCTACACCTTC	CASSGPFKYGYTF
14	TRBD1	-	TRBV19	TRBJ2-7	TGTGCCAGTACCGCCGGGACAGGATCCTACGAGCAGTACTTC	CASTAGTGSYEQYF